The next 25 T cell receptor gamma chains were all read from a single sample in a study of human gamma delta and Vdelta1 T cells. These receptors have no known antigen. TCRdb reran clone calling via CATT on the PCR reads. The repertoire holds several thousand gamma-chain clones, with around 50% as singletons. The sequencing input was Vdelta1 gamma-delta T cells from blood grown in culture (DOT cells). All receptors come from a human donor in good health.

Note on this clone: With a much larger clone just one base away, this may be a read error. The V gene is TRGV8, the J gene TRGJ1 or TRGJ2. V was pared by 5 bases and J by 4 bases, with 2 bases of the junction left unmatched. The CDR3 extends over 11 amino acids. Germline loops: CDR1 VENAVY, CDR2 YDSYNSRV. CDR3 DNA sequence: TGTGCCACCTGGGGATATTATAAGAAACTCTTT. It encodes CATWGYYKKLF.

The rearrangement uses TRGV2 and TRGJP2. J was trimmed by 5 bases and V by 0 bases; bases with no gene match: 18. Germline V gene data show CDR1 as EGSNGY and CDR2 as YDSYNSKV. This CDR3 has 19 amino acids. The CDR3 nucleotides are TGTGCCACCTGGGACGGGCTTGAGCCTAAACGTGGGAGTGATTGGATCAAGACGTTT. Translation gives CATWDGLEPKRGSDWIKTF.

A word on this clone: Other DNA sequences in this specimen translate into the identical CDR3. V gene TRGV8 combines with J gene TRGJP2. Germline V gives CDR1 VENAVY, CDR2 YDSYNSRV. The CDR3 has 15 residues. Unmatched junction bases numbered 2, after V lost 1 base and J lost 0 bases. The CDR3, as DNA: TGTGCCACCTGGGATAGATATAGTAGTGATTGGATCAAGACGTTT. Protein product: CATWDRYSSDWIKTF.

V is TRGV5 and J is TRGJP2. The CDR3 is 19 amino acids. CDR1 is VINAFY, CDR2 YDVSNSKD, per germline. V trimming: 1 base; J trimming: 0 bases; junction bases outside the gene matches: 14. CDR3 sequence: CATWDSLKHPYSSDWIKTF. CDR3 DNA: TGTGCCACCTGGGACAGTTTAAAGCACCCCTATAGTAGTGATTGGATCAAGACGTTT.

The V gene is TRGV10, the J gene TRGJ1 or TRGJ2. TRGV10 is given ORF status, its function remaining uncertain. The junction had 13 bases not matched to a gene; V was cut back by 8 bases and J by 5 bases. The CDR3 has 14 amino acids. CDR3 loop: CAAWDPSIHYKKLF. Here the CDR3 DNA reads TGTGCTGCGTGGGATCCGAGCATCCATTATAAGAAACTCTTT.

Only a few counts were recorded for this clone. The V call is TRGV4, the J call TRGJP1. Germline V gene sequence: CDR1 EGSTGY, CDR2 YDSYTSSV. The CDR3 sequence is 15 residues long. J was trimmed by 2 bases and V by 4 bases; bases with no gene match: 7. The CDR3 region is CATWDRRTTGWFKIF. In nucleotides, the CDR3 is TGTGCCACCTGGGACCGTAGGACCACTGGTTGGTTCAAGATATTT.

This chain connects TRGV10 to TRGJ1 or TRGJ2. TRGV10 is identified as an open reading frame with a role that is uncertain. V gave up 8 bases and J gave up 9 bases; unmatched junction bases: 14. The CDR3 runs to 13 residues. CDR3: CAAWVCRRVKKLF. The CDR3 DNA reads as TGTGCTGCGTGGGTCTGTAGGAGGGTTAAGAAACTCTTT.

The V gene is TRGV10, the J gene TRGJ1 or TRGJ2. TRGV10 is annotated as an ORF whose role is uncertain. J lost 14 bases, V lost 8 bases, and 13 bases had no gene match. CDR3 length: 11 amino acids. The CDR3 sequence: CAAWDLYVELF. The CDR3 nucleotides read TGTGCTGCGTGGGATCTGTATGTGGAACTCTTT.

This clone occurred a few times. The chain carries TRGV9 and TRGJP. Germline CDR1 GITISATS, CDR2 ISYDGTV (reference sequence). V was clipped by 3 bases and J by 7 bases; unmatched bases: 6. The CDR3 has 16 amino acids. As DNA, the CDR3 is TGTGCCTTGTGGGAGTTCACTGAGTTGGGCAAAAAAATCAAGGTATTT. The encoded protein is CALWEFTELGKKIKVF.

With respect to this clone: The sample has other DNA sequences that encode this CDR3 too. The chain employs TRGV8 and TRGJP1. Germline CDR1 reads VENAVY; CDR2 reads YDSYNSRV. V dropped 5 bases and J dropped 5; count of bases not matched to a gene: 2. The CDR3 contains 12 residues. CDR3 in amino acids: CATWVTGWFKIF. DNA for the CDR3: TGTGCCACCTGGGTGACTGGTTGGTTCAAGATATTT.

This clone has just a few counts. The rearrangement joins TRGV4 to TRGJ1 or TRGJ2. The CDR3 is 11 amino acids. V lost 1 base to trimming and J lost 8 bases; unmatched junction nucleotides: 2. CDR1 is EGSTGY, CDR2 YDSYTSSV, per germline. CDR3: CATWDGDKKLF. The CDR3 DNA sequence: TGTGCCACCTGGGATGGAGATAAGAAACTCTTT.

V usage is TRGV3 and J usage is TRGJ1 or TRGJ2. The CDR3 loop spans 15 amino acids. The germline CDR1 and CDR2 sequences are VTNTFY and YDVSTARD (reference sequence). V gave up 1 base and J gave up 7 bases; unmatched junction bases: 13. CDR3 in DNA: TGTGCCACCTGGGACAGCCTCTCTTTTGGGTATAAGAAACTCTTT. It codes for CATWDSLSFGYKKLF.

This clone was observed a handful of times. This sequence joins TRGV9 and TRGJ1 or TRGJ2. CDR3 size: 12 residues. V dropped 2 bases and J dropped 8; count of bases not matched to a gene: 6. The germline V gene encodes CDR1 GITISATS and CDR2 ISYDGTV (reference sequence). The CDR3 DNA reads TGTGCCTTGTGGGAGGAGGCGCATAAGAAACTCTTT. This sequence encodes CALWEEAHKKLF.

To note about this clone: Other DNA sequences of this sample code for an identical CDR3. The V and J genes are TRGV4 and TRGJ1 or TRGJ2. Germline lookup yields CDR1 EGSTGY and CDR2 YDSYTSSV. The V and J ends lost 0 bases and 5 bases, in that order; junction bases with no gene match: 4. The CDR3 loop spans 13 amino acids. CDR3 sequence reads: CATWDGPNYKKLF. The CDR3 DNA sequence: TGTGCCACCTGGGATGGGCCGAATTATAAGAAACTCTTT.

This clone was detected only a few times. The J gene is TRGJP2, the V gene TRGV8. Germline V gives CDR1 VENAVY, CDR2 YDSYNSRV. CDR3 size: 14 residues. The V and J ends lost 4 bases and 5 bases, in that order; junction bases with no gene match: 7. The DNA of the CDR3 is TGTGCCACCTGGGAACCGGGGAGTGATTGGATCAAGACGTTT. It is translated as CATWEPGSDWIKTF.

V is TRGV2 and J is TRGJP. CDR1 and CDR2 from the germline V gene are EGSNGY and YDSYNSKV. The CDR3 spans 17 residues. V lost 0 bases and J lost 5; bases outside the gene matches: 4. The DNA of the CDR3 is TGTGCCACCTGGGACGGGCCAGAAGAGTTGGGCAAAAAAATCAAGGTATTT. Amino acid sequence: CATWDGPEELGKKIKVF.

With regard to this clone: Other DNA sequences from this sample encode an identical CDR3 as well. J is TRGJ1 or TRGJ2 and V is TRGV2. The CDR3 length is 13 residues. V shed 1 base and J 6 bases; nucleotides not matched to a gene: 6. CDR1 is EGSNGY, CDR2 YDSYNSKV, per germline. CDR3 protein: CATWDGRGYKKLF. The CDR3 coding sequence is TGTGCCACCTGGGACGGCCGGGGTTATAAGAAACTCTTT.

This sequence joins TRGV8 and TRGJ1 or TRGJ2. Germline CDR1 reads VENAVY; CDR2 reads YDSYNSRV. This CDR3 is built from 11 residues. The junction had 5 bases not matched to a gene; V was cut back by 4 bases and J by 8 bases. CDR3: CATWDLNKKLF. CDR3 nucleotides: TGTGCCACCTGGGACCTTAATAAGAAACTCTTT.

V gene TRGV9 combines with J gene TRGJ1 or TRGJ2. V lost 3 bases and J lost 12; bases outside the gene matches: 11. The CDR3 runs to 12 residues. The germline V gene has CDR1 GITISATS and CDR2 ISYDGTV (reference sequence). The chain's CDR3 is CALWEPGGGKLF. In nucleotides, the CDR3 is TGTGCCTTGTGGGAGCCGGGGGGGGGGAAACTCTTT.

V and J are TRGV2 and TRGJ1 or TRGJ2. After removal of 0 bases from V and 6 bases from J, the junction contained 5 bases not matched to a gene. CDR1 and CDR2 (germline): EGSNGY, YDSYNSKV. The length of the CDR3 is 13 residues. As DNA, the CDR3 is TGTGCCACCTGGGACGGGCCTAGTTATAAGAAACTCTTT. This encodes CATWDGPSYKKLF.

This clone was detected a few times. The rearrangement uses TRGV2 and TRGJ1 or TRGJ2. The CDR3 loop spans 13 amino acids. Germline CDR1 is EGSNGY and CDR2 is YDSYNSKV. Trimming cost V 3 bases and J 4 bases; bases outside gene matches: 6. The CDR3 DNA is TGTGCCACCTGGGACCCGGGGTATTATAAGAAACTCTTT. Translated: CATWDPGYYKKLF.

Within the sample, this clone is large. The sample holds other DNA sequences that translate to the same CDR3. The chain employs TRGV4 and TRGJ1 or TRGJ2. Germline CDR1 EGSTGY, CDR2 YDSYTSSV. Trimming took 6 bases from V and 1 from J; bases not matched to a gene: 0. The CDR3 consists of 11 residues. For the CDR3, the DNA is TGTGCCACCTGGAATTATTATAAGAAACTCTTT. Translation: CATWNYYKKLF.

The rearrangement links TRGV9 to TRGJP1. The CDR3 is 15 residues long. Losses at the gene ends were 2 bases for V and 0 bases for J; bases not matched to a gene: 3. CDR1 GITISATS and CDR2 ISYDGTV come from the germline V gene (reference sequence). For the CDR3, the DNA is TGTGCCTTGTGGGAGGCAGATACCACTGGTTGGTTCAAGATATTT. This codes for CALWEADTTGWFKIF.

This chain joins TRGV3 and TRGJP1. This CDR3 has 15 residues. Germline V gene data show CDR1 as VTNTFY and CDR2 as YDVSTARD (reference sequence). The V segment lost 1 base and the J segment 6 bases; nucleotides outside the gene matches: 8. Here the CDR3 DNA reads TGTGCCACCTGGGACAGCGGGACCTCTGGTTGGTTCAAGATATTT. It is translated as CATWDSGTSGWFKIF.

Only one count was recorded for this clone. V gene TRGV10 combines with J gene TRGJ1 or TRGJ2. TRGV10 is recorded as an ORF, its role being uncertain. V was pared by 8 bases and J by 5 bases, with 7 bases of the junction left unmatched. The CDR3 is made up of 12 amino acids. CDR3 loop: CAAWDLDYKKLF. As DNA, the CDR3 is TGTGCTGCGTGGGATTTGGATTATAAGAAACTCTTT.